This TCR beta chain was recovered during a study of technical replicates of blood from several donors. The V end was cut by 6 bases, the J end by 5 bases, with 17 bases between. This CDR3 comprises 14 residues. Germline values: CDR1 SQVTM, CDR2 ANQGSEA. The repertoire was sequenced with immunoSEQ multiplex PCR; TCRdb's copy has only in-frame clones and lacks some. The table includes under 85,000 clones, approximately 96% detected once. The sequencing sample was made of T cells isolated from PBMCs. The sequence came from a human donor in good health. V and J are TRBV29-1 and TRBJ2-1; D might be TRBD1 (5 bases). CDR3 DNA sequence: TGCAGCGTGGACGACAGAGGTCTCAACAATGAGCAGTTCTTC. Translated: CSVDDRGLNNEQFF.